The sample holds a few counts of the clone carrying this T cell receptor beta chain. Antigen specificity is unknown. This specimen belongs to a study of T-cell reconstitution after alpha-beta-depleted transplantation in children. Study-wide results and limits: When one year had passed after transplant, most T-cell counts and diversity came from newly produced T cells.

The TCRbeta library was prepared with unique molecular identifiers. TCRdb re-called the PCR reads through MiXCR, storing one row per CDR3 protein. The sample shows some 140,000 distinct CDR3 sequences, more than 9.5% of them seen only once. The source was PBMCs, mostly from graft donor cells, collected 180 days after TCRalphabeta/CD19-depleted stem cell transplant. This receptor was obtained from a girl younger than two who had a stem cell transplant for combined immunodeficiency, so the T cells may come from the graft donor.

The CDR3 loop reads CASTFDGYYGYTF. The CDR3 DNA follows: TGTGCCAGTACCTTCGACGGATACTATGGCTACACCTTC. The J gene is TRBJ1-2, the V gene TRBV19; D is ambiguous. The length of the CDR3 is 13 residues. V was clipped by 7 bases and J by 3 bases, with 12 bases between them. Germline-derived CDR1 and CDR2 are LNHDA and SQIVND (reference sequence).